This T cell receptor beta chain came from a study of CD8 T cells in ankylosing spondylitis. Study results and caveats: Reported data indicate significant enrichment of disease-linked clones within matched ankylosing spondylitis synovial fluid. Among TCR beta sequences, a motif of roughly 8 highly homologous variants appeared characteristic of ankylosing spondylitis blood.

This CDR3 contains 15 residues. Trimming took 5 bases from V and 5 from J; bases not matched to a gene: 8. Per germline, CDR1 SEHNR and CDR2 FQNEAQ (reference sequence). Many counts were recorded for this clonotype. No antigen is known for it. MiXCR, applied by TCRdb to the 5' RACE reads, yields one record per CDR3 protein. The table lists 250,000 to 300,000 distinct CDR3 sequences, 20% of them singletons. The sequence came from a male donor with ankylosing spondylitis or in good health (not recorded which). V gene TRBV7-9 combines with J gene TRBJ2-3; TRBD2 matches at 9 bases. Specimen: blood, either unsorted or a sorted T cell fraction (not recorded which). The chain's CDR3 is CASSGRLAVQDTQYF. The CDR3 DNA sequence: TGTGCCAGCAGCGGCCGACTAGCGGTACAAGATACGCAGTATTTT.